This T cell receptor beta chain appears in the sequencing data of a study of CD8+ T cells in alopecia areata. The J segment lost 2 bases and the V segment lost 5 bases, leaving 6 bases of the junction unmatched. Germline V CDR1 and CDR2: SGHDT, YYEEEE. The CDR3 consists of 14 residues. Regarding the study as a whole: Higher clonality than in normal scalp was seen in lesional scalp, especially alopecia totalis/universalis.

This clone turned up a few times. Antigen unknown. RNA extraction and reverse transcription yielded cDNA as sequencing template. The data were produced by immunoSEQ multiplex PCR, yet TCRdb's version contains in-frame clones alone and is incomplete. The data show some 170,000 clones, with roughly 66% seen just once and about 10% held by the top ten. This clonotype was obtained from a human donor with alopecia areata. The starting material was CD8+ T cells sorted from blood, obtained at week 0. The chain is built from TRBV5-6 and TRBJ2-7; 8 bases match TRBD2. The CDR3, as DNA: TGTGCCAGCAGTCGGGGGGGCGCTCCCTACGAGCAGTACTTC. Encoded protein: CASSRGGAPYEQYF.